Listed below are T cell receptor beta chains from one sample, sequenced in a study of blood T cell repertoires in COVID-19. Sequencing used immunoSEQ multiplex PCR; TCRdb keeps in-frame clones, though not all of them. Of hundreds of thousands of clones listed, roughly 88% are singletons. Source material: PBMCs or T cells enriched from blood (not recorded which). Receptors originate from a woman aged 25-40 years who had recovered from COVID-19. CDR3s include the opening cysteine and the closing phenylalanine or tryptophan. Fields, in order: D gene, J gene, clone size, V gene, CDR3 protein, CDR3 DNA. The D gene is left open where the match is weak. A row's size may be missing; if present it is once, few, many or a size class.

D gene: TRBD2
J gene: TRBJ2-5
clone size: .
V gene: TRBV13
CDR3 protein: CASSPLAAVETQYF
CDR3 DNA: TGTGCCAGCAGCCCTCTAGCGGCGGTGGAGACCCAGTACTTC

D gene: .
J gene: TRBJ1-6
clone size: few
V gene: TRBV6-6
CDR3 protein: CASSPRYSRPSTSYNSPLHF
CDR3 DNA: TGTGCCAGCAGTCCTCGTTACAGTAGACCCTCCACCTCCTATAATTCACCCCTCCACTTT

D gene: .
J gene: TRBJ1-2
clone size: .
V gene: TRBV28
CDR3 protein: CASSIGSTYGYTF
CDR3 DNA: TGTGCCAGCAGTATCGGGTCCACCTATGGCTACACCTTC

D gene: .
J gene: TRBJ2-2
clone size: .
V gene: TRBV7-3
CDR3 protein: CASSSRGTGELFF
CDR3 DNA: TGTGCCAGCAGCTCCAGGGGCACCGGGGAGCTGTTTTTT

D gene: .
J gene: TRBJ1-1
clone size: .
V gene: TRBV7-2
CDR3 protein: CASSSRGMSTEAFF
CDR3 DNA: TGTGCCAGCAGCTCGCGGGGTATGAGCACTGAAGCTTTCTTT

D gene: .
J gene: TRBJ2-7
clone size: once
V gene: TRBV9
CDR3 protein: CASSVGITSSYEQYF
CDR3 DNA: TGTGCCAGCAGCGTAGGTATTACGAGCTCCTACGAGCAGTACTTC

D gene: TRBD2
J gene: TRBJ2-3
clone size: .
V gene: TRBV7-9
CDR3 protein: CASSTLAGHTDTQYF
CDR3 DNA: TGTGCCAGCAGCACCTTAGCGGGACACACAGATACGCAGTATTTT

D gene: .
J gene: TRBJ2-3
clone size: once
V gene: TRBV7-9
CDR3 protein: CASSLVPGADTQYF
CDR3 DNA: TGTGCCAGCAGCTTAGTTCCAGGGGCAGATACGCAGTATTTT

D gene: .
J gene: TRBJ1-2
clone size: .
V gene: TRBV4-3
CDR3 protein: CASSQDGSREINYGYTF
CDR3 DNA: TGCGCCAGCAGCCAAGACGGTTCAAGAGAGATTAACTATGGCTACACCTTC

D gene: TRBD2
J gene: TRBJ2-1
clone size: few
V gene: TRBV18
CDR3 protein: CASSLGLASYNEQFF
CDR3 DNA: TGTGCCAGCTCACTCGGACTAGCCTCCTACAATGAGCAGTTCTTC

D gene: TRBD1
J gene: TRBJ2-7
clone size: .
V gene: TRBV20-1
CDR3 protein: CSASQPGQGREQYF
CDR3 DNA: TGCAGTGCTAGTCAGCCGGGACAGGGGCGCGAGCAGTACTTC

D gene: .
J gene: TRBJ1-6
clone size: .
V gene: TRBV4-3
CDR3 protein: CASSQVNRVVDSPLHF
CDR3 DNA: TGCGCCAGCAGCCAAGTGAACAGAGTCGTGGATTCACCCCTCCACTTT

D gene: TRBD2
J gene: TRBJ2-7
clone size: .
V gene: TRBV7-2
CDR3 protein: CASSRTSGRYDEQYF
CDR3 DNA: TGTGCCAGCAGCCGGACTAGCGGGAGGTATGACGAGCAGTACTTC

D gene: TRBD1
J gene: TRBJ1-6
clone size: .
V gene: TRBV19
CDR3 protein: CASSTRQGITYNSPLHF
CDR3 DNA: TGTGCCAGTAGTACCAGACAGGGTATCACCTATAATTCACCCCTCCACTTT

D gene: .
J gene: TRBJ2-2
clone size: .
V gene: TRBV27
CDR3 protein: CASSPTNTGELFF
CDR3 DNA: TGTGCCAGCAGTCCTACGAACACCGGGGAGCTGTTTTTT

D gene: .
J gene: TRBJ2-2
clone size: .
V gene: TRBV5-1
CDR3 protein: CASSLIGPPNTGELFF
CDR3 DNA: TGCGCCAGCAGCTTGATTGGGCCACCGAACACCGGGGAGCTGTTTTTT

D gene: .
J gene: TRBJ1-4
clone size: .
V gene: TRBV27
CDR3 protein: CASGRGATNEKLFF
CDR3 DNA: TGTGCCAGCGGGAGGGGGGCAACTAATGAAAAACTGTTTTTT

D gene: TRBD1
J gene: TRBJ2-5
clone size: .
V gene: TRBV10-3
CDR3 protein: CAIGTGGEETQYF
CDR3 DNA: TGTGCCATCGGAACAGGGGGCGAAGAGACCCAGTACTTC

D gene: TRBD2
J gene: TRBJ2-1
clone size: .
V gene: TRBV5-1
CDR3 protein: CASSLVVAGVDNEQFF
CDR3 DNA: TGCGCCAGCAGCTTGGTAGTAGCGGGAGTAGACAATGAGCAGTTCTTC

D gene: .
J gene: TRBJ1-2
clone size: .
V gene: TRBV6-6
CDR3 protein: CASSPGNYGYTF
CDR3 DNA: TGTGCCAGCAGTCCCGGTAACTATGGCTACACCTTC

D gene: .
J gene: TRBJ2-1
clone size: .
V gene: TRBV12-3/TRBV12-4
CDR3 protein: CASRPGQDNEQFF
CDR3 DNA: TGTGCCAGCAGGCCGGGACAAGACAATGAGCAGTTCTTC

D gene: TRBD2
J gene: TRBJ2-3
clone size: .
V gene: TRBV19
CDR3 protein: CASSTPSSGGLSLYF
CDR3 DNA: TGTGCCAGTAGCACACCCTCTAGCGGGGGGCTTTCTCTGTATTTT

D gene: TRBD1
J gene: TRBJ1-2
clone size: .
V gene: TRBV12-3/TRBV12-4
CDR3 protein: CASSFLGRGLDTF
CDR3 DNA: TGTGCCAGCAGTTTTCTTGGCAGGGGGCTTGACACCTTC

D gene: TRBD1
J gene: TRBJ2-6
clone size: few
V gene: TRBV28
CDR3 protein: CASSSQTTGTGPSGANVLTF
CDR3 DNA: TGTGCCAGCAGTTCACAAACCACCGGGACAGGGCCCTCTGGGGCCAACGTCCTGACTTTC

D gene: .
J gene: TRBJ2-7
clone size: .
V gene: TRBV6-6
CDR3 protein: CASSYSGAPSYEQYF
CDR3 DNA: TGTGCCAGCAGTTACTCAGGGGCTCCCTCCTACGAGCAGTACTTC

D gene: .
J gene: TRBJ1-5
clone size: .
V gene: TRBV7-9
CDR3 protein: CASSDGGYSNQPQHF
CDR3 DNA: TGTGCCAGCAGCGACGGGGGATATAGCAATCAGCCCCAGCATTTT

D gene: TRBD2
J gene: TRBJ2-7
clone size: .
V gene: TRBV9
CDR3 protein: CASSPSGGGRQQYF
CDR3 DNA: TGTGCCAGCAGCCCGAGCGGGGGGGGGAGGCAGCAGTACTTC

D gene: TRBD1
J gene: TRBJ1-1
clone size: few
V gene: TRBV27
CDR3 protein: CASSPIQGFEAFF
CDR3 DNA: TGTGCCAGCAGTCCGATACAGGGGTTTGAGGCTTTCTTT

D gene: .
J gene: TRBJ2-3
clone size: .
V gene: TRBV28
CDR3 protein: CASSPVQGQEDGDTQYF
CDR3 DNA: TGTGCCAGCAGTCCCGTCCAGGGTCAGGAAGACGGGGATACGCAGTATTTT

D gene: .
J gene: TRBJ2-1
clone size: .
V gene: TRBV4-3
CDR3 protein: CASSHVLHNEQFF
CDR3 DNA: TGCGCCAGCAGCCACGTACTACACAATGAGCAGTTCTTC

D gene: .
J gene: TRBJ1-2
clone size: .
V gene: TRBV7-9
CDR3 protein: CASSLERVNYGYTF
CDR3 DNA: TGTGCCAGCAGCTTAGAGAGGGTCAACTATGGCTACACCTTC

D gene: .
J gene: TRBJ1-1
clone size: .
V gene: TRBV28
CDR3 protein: CASVGTRVSMNTEAFF
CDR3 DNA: TGTGCCTCTGTGGGCACCAGAGTAAGCATGAACACTGAAGCTTTCTTT

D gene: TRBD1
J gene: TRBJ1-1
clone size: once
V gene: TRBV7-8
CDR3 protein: CASSYPTGVNTEAFF
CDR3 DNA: TGTGCCAGCAGCTACCCGACAGGGGTGAACACTGAAGCTTTCTTT

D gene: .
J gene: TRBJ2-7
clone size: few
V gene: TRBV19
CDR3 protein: CRSLREQYF
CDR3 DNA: TGTCGCTCGTTGAGAGAGCAGTACTTC

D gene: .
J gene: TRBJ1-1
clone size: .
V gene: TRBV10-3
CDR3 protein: CAIRGAGEAFF
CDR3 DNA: TGTGCCATCAGGGGGGCAGGGGAAGCTTTCTTT

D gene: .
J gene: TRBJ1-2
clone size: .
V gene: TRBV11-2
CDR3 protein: CASSLGVDGAVGYTF
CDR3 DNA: TGTGCCAGCAGCTTAGGGGTCGATGGGGCAGTAGGCTACACCTTC

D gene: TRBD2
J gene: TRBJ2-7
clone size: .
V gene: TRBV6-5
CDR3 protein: CASSRPSGPSYEQYF
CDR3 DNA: TGTGCCAGCAGCCGGCCTAGCGGCCCGTCCTACGAGCAGTACTTC